This is a list of T cell receptor beta chains from one sample in a study of CD8 T cells in ankylosing spondylitis. TCRdb itself ran the 5' RACE reads through MiXCR, one entry per CDR3 protein. The data contain about 360,000 distinct CDR3 sequences, 20% to 25% of them seen just once; the ten biggest clones take up about 12%. The sample consisted of blood, either unsorted or a sorted T cell fraction (not recorded which). The receptors shown here come from a male donor with ankylosing spondylitis or in good health (not recorded which). The CDR3 runs from the conserved cysteine through the conserved F or W. Part of the rows lack a size; the others show once, few, many or a class for expanded clones.

v_call,j_call,clone_size,cdr3_aa
TRBV5-6,TRBJ2-1,NA,CASSGGTSALKNEQFF
TRBV20-1,TRBJ2-7,NA,CSARPGGVYEQYF
TRBV5-6,TRBJ2-3,NA,CASRNYYRTGSPANTQYF
TRBV12-3/TRBV12-4,TRBJ2-1,NA,CASSSRAGFYNEQFF
TRBV6-5,TRBJ2-7,few,CASSYSVLGNSYEQYF
TRBV27,TRBJ1-1,many,CASSLSGRSYTEAFF
TRBV10-3,TRBJ2-2,few,CAISDQSGELFF
TRBV2,TRBJ1-3,NA,CASSVTQTPGNTIYF
TRBV12-3/TRBV12-4,TRBJ1-5,few,CASSYTGNQPQHF
TRBV5-4,TRBJ2-1,few,CASSLIAGAYNEQFF
TRBV3-1,TRBJ1-4,NA,CASSQGQSNEKLFF
TRBV2,TRBJ2-7,few,CASIKQGRNEQYF
TRBV20-1,TRBJ2-1,NA,CSARDGGSEQFF
TRBV9,TRBJ2-3,NA,CASSPTGTGGFTDTQYF
TRBV20-1,TRBJ2-5,many,CSAPTGGETQYF
TRBV20-1,TRBJ2-1,few,CSARDVVTAYNEQFF
TRBV7-2,TRBJ2-1,NA,CVSSLVSLANEQFF
TRBV6-5,TRBJ2-3,few,CASSYFGLAGSGDTQYF
TRBV7-9,TRBJ2-7,NA,CASSLDSRYEQYF
TRBV6-5,TRBJ2-7,NA,CASSYSGFEGGHEQYF
TRBV6-6,TRBJ1-1,NA,CASRMIQGTEAFF
TRBV28,TRBJ2-3,few,CASSFHGTGSTDTQYF
TRBV12-3/TRBV12-4,TRBJ2-1,NA,CASSPSGGGLYEQFF
TRBV5-1,TRBJ2-3,NA,CASSHEGAGGTDTQYF
TRBV7-3,TRBJ2-3,few,CASSLGGGVGDTQYF
TRBV9,TRBJ2-5,few,CASSVGDLPETQYF
TRBV13,TRBJ2-5,NA,CASSLQGTSGLGAQYF
TRBV7-9,TRBJ2-1,few,CASSLVGEVLHNEQFF
TRBV6-2/TRBV6-3,TRBJ2-7,few,CASWTGGYEQYF
TRBV7-2,TRBJ1-4,NA,CGSRDGTVNEKLFF
TRBV12-3/TRBV12-4,TRBJ1-2,NA,CASSLGSLGGYTF
TRBV2,TRBJ2-7,many,CASRGSGSYEQYF
TRBV12-3/TRBV12-4,TRBJ1-5,NA,CASRPGRGPNQPQHF
TRBV11-1,TRBJ2-5,NA,CASSLISAGYQETQYF
TRBV4-1,TRBJ2-7,few,CASSQAVEQYF
TRBV11-2,TRBJ1-3,few,CASRGEGFGNTIYF
TRBV24-1,TRBJ2-3,NA,CATSDSDRGLIGDTQYF
TRBV10-2,TRBJ1-4,NA,CASSEGRMLVANEKLFF
TRBV11-2,TRBJ2-3,few,CASRGLAGNTDTQYF
TRBV6-5,TRBJ1-5,NA,CASSYSGANQPQHF
TRBV7-2,TRBJ2-1,NA,CASSWDANGEQFF
TRBV11-2,TRBJ2-5,few,CASSLDDRGIQETQYF
TRBV5-6,TRBJ2-7,few,CASSLGDSLYQQYF
TRBV15,TRBJ1-2,once,CATSREQGRYGYTF
TRBV9,TRBJ2-3,NA,CASSVGTSVPDTQYF
TRBV7-9,TRBJ2-7,once,CASSLARTGSSAEQYF
TRBV29-1,TRBJ2-7,few,CSVVRTDNREQYF
TRBV7-7,TRBJ2-2,NA,CASSLGITGELFF
TRBV11-2,TRBJ2-3,NA,CASSPQVLRTDTQYF
TRBV20-1,TRBJ2-3,NA,CSARISWGLAEVTQYF
TRBV20-1,TRBJ1-2,many,CSARAGVYGYTF
TRBV6-5,TRBJ1-1,NA,CASSYSRGLVTEAFF
TRBV2,TRBJ2-5,NA,CASRAQGRETQYF
TRBV4-1,TRBJ2-5,few,CASSQDEERQETQYF
TRBV12-3/TRBV12-4,TRBJ2-1,many,CASSFGTGGYQEQFF
TRBV3-1,TRBJ1-2,NA,CASSQYYGYTF
TRBV28,TRBJ2-3,NA,CASSDLESITLGADTQYF
TRBV12-3/TRBV12-4,TRBJ1-1,few,CASSLRGDRDRTEAFF
TRBV4-1,TRBJ2-3,few,CASSQGSLTGVDTQYF
TRBV6-5,TRBJ2-2,few,CASSYSTSGGLNTGELFF